These 8 T cell receptor beta chains came from one sample sequenced in a study of cytomegalovirus exposure and HLA in healthy donors. It was with 60 Vbeta and 13 Jbeta primers that the PCR ran. Sequencing was performed with immunoSEQ multiplex PCR; in TCRdb, only in-frame clones are kept and a portion is missing. The data contain 150,000 to 200,000 clones, approximately 80% of them singletons. Sample: PBMCs. The receptors stem from a woman younger than 30 in good health and CMV-seronegative.

This clone was detected a few times. The chain links TRBV29-1 to TRBJ1-1; D is possibly TRBD1 (6 bases). V was trimmed by 7 bases and J by 0 bases, leaving 15 bases between them. The V gene's germline CDR1 is SQVTM and CDR2 ANQGSEA. This CDR3 contains 14 residues. This chain's CDR3 is CSAPGEGLNTEAFF. DNA of the CDR3: TGCAGCGCCCCAGGGGAGGGACTGAACACTGAAGCTTTCTTT.

The chain carries TRBV10-2 and TRBJ2-7; a weak D match, TRBD1 (6 bases). Germline V gene data show CDR1 as WSHSY and CDR2 as SAAADI. This CDR3 has 14 amino acids. Between the trimmed V and J ends, which lost 5 bases and 1 base, there was a span of 12 bases. CDR3 coding DNA: TGCGCCAGCAGTCCAGGGGCTGTTTCCTACGAGCAGTACTTC. This encodes CASSPGAVSYEQYF.

This sequence joins TRBV19 and TRBJ1-1, with 9 bases lining up with TRBD1. This CDR3 spans 14 amino acids. The germline V gene encodes CDR1 LNHDA and CDR2 SQIVND (reference sequence). The J segment lost 8 bases and the V segment lost 3 bases, leaving 7 bases of the junction unmatched. The CDR3 loop is CASSMGTGRVEAFF. Written as DNA, the CDR3 is TGTGCCAGTAGTATGGGGACAGGGCGGGTAGAAGCTTTCTTT. Full variable domain (remainder filled in from reference TRBV19 and TRBJ1-1): DGGITQSPKYLFRKEGQNVTLSCEQNLNHDAMYWYRQDPGQGLRLIYYSQIVNDFQKGDIAEGYSVSREKKESFPLTVTSAQKNPTAFYLCASSMGTGRVEAFFGQGTRLTVV.

Here the CDR3 reads CSVVGDRADTGELFF. The CDR3 DNA follows: TGCAGCGTTGTGGGGGACAGAGCAGACACCGGGGAGCTGTTTTTT. The V call is TRBV29-1, the J call TRBJ2-2, with 7 nucleotides matching TRBD1. This CDR3 spans 15 amino acids. Germline values: CDR1 SQVTM, CDR2 ANQGSEA. Unmatched junction bases numbered 8, after V lost 4 bases and J lost 3 bases.

The chain links TRBV9 to TRBJ1-6, with a possible D match to TRBD1 (6 bases). This CDR3 spans 15 amino acids. CDR1 is SGDLS and CDR2 is YYNGEE in the germline V gene. V was trimmed by 0 bases and J by 6 bases, leaving 10 bases between them. Written as DNA, the CDR3 is TGTGCCAGCAGCGTAGAAGTCAGGGGTAATTCACCCCTCCACTTT. It encodes CASSVEVRGNSPLHF. Full variable domain (rest looked up from reference TRBV9 and TRBJ1-6): DSGVTQTPKHLITATGQRVTLRCSPRSGDLSVYWYQQSLDQGLQFLIQYYNGEERAKGNILERFSAQQFPDLHSELNLSSLELGDSALYFCASSVEVRGNSPLHFGNGTRLTVT.

The chain recombines TRBV13 with TRBJ1-1, with D possibly being TRBD1 (5 bases). The germline V and J ends were trimmed by 5 bases and 8 bases, with 15 bases remaining between them. This CDR3 is built from 13 residues. Germline V gene data show CDR1 as PRHDT and CDR2 as FYEKMQ (reference sequence). CDR3 region: CASSHASGDEAFF. The CDR3 DNA follows: TGTGCCAGCAGCCACGCCAGCGGGGACGAAGCTTTCTTT.

This chain joins TRBV28 and TRBJ2-7; 8 positions agree with TRBD1. This CDR3 region has 15 residues. V trimming: 5 bases; J trimming: 2 bases; junction bases outside the gene matches: 8. Looked up from germline, CDR1 is MDHEN and CDR2 is SYDVKM. CDR3 sequence reads: CASSGSGTGTYEQYF. DNA for the CDR3: TGTGCCAGCAGTGGCTCCGGGACAGGAACCTACGAGCAGTACTTC.

The chain couples TRBV5-4 to TRBJ1-6, with a weak D call TRBD1 (6 bases). The CDR3 runs to 14 residues. Trimming cost V 2 bases and J 7 bases, with 10 bases left between them. Germline loops: CDR1 SGHNT, CDR2 YYREEE (reference sequence). The CDR3 DNA is TGTGCCAGCAGCTTCGGGGGGCCCAATTCACCCCTCCACTTT. Translated, it gives CASSFGGPNSPLHF. The full variable domain, with the rest looked up from reference TRBV5-4 and TRBJ1-6, is ETGVTQSPTHLIKTRGQQVTLRCSSQSGHNTVSWYQQALGQGPQFIFQYYREEENGRGNFPPRFSGLQFPNYSSELNVNALELDDSALYLCASSFGGPNSPLHFGNGTRLTVT.